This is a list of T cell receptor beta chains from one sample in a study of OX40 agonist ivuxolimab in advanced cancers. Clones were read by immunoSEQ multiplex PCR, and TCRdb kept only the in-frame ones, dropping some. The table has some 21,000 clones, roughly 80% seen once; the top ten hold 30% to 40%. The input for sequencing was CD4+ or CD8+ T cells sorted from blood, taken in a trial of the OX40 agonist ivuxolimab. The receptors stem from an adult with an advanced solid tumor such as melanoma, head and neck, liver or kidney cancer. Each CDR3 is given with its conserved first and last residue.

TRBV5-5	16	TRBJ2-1	CASSFPSGSSYNEQFF
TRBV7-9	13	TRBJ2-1	CASSGTLYNEQFF
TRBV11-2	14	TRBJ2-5	CASREAGGQETQYF
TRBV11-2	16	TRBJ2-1	CASSFHAGSSYNEQFF
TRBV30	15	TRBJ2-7	CAWSSGQGELNEQYF
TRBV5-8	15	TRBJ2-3	CASSPGTGSTDTQYF
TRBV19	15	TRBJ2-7	CASSIVDSESYEQYF
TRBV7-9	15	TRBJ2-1	CASVPRREFSSEQFF
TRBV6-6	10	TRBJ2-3	CASWGDTQYF
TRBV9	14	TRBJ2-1	CASSVIGAGDEQFF
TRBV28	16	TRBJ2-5	CASSLPRGGGRQTQYF
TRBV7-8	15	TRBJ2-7	CASSLLRRDTYEQYF
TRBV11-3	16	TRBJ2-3	CASSSRGGSGTDTQYF
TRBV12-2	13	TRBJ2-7	CASRLFDSYEQYF
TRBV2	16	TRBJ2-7	CASSEAWLSGSYEQYF
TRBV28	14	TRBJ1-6	CASSSIGNNSPLHF
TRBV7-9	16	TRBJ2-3	CASSFNRGRRADTQYF
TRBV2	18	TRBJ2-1	CASSSGQGRWSSYNEQFF
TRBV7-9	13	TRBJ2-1	CASSFRGDYEQFF
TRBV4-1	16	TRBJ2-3	CASSRLAGGGADTQYF
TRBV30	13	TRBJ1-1	CAWSVAAGTEAFF
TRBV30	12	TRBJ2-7	CAWRTPHAEQYF
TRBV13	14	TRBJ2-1	CASSLEGLSNEQFF
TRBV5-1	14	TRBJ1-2	CASSFEISNYGYTF
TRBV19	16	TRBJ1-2	CASSIGADGGPEGYTF
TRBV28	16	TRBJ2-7	CASSVGLAGGSYEQYF
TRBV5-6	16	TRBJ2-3	CASSTAIGGLTDTQYF
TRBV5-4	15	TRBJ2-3	CASSLVGGGADTQYF
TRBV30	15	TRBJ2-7	CAWRDSVMGNYEQYF